This passage covers 9 T cell receptor beta chains from one sample sequenced in a study of shared clonotypes between healthy human individuals. Profiling relied on immunoSEQ multiplex PCR, and the TCRdb table lists in-frame clones only, not all of them. This sample has 2 million to 2.5 million clones, with 85% to 95% found just once. Sequencing input: naive CD4+ T cells sorted from blood. Subset meaning: CD45RA+ positively selected. The receptors derive from a man between 18 and 29 years old in good health.

The chain has TRBV27 and TRBJ1-5; D ambiguous. Germline assignment: CDR1 MNHEY and CDR2 SMNVEV (reference sequence). V gave up 5 bases and J gave up 4 bases, with 6 bases separating them. CDR3 length equals 12 residues. The CDR3 region is CASSNPNQPQHF. For the CDR3, the DNA is TGTGCCAGCAGTAATCCGAATCAGCCCCAGCATTTT.

Remarks on this clone: Other DNA sequences of this sample code for an identical CDR3. The rearrangement joins TRBV7-9 to TRBJ2-3; D possibly corresponds to TRBD2 (6 bases). This CDR3 is 15 amino acids long. CDR1 and CDR2 (germline): SEHNR, FQNEAQ (reference sequence). Trimming took 2 bases from V and 2 from J, leaving 11 bases between them. In DNA, the CDR3 is TGTGCCAGCAGCTTAAGGTCTAGCGTCACAGATACGCAGTATTTT. Its translation is CASSLRSSVTDTQYF.

The V call is TRBV27, the J call TRBJ2-7, with 10 bases lining up with TRBD2. The germline gives CDR1 MNHEY, CDR2 SMNVEV (reference sequence). Trimming cost V 3 bases and J 3 bases; bases outside gene matches: 5. CDR3 length equals 15 residues. CDR3 region: CASSFSLAGDYEQYF. The CDR3 DNA reads TGTGCCAGCAGTTTTAGTCTAGCGGGAGACTACGAGCAGTACTTC.

This sequence joins TRBV6-6 and TRBJ1-4; D call uncertain. V lost 8 bases and J 4 bases, leaving 14 bases between the germline ends. Germline V gene data show CDR1 as MNHNY and CDR2 as SVGAGI (reference sequence). The CDR3 length is 14 residues. DNA for the CDR3: TGTGCCAGCCGCCCCCCCGGGCTTAATGAAAAACTGTTTTTT. Protein product: CASRPPGLNEKLFF.

The chain employs TRBV25-1 and TRBJ2-3, with TRBD1 matching over 7 bases. Trimming at V came to 0 bases and at J to 0 bases, leaving 9 bases not matched to a gene. Per germline, CDR1 MGHDK and CDR2 SYGVNS. The CDR3 totals 18 residues. The CDR3 sequence is CASSEYGDRGFSTDTQYF. DNA of the CDR3: TGTGCCAGCAGTGAATATGGGGACAGAGGCTTTAGCACAGATACGCAGTATTTT. The full variable domain, in which reference TRBV25-1 and TRBJ2-3 provide the parts outside the CDR3, is EADIYQTPRYLVIGTGKKITLECSQTMGHDKMYWYQQDPGMELHLIHYSYGVNSTEKGDLSSESTVSRIRTEHFPLTLESARPSHTSQYLCASSEYGDRGFSTDTQYFGPGTRLTVL.

This chain joins TRBV19 and TRBJ2-7, with D possibly TRBD2 on 6 matching bases. The CDR3 runs to 14 residues. CDR1 LNHDA and CDR2 SQIVND come from the germline V gene (reference sequence). Between the trimmed V and J ends, which lost 3 bases and 7 bases, there was a span of 16 bases. CDR3 residues: CASSIGLTGGEQYF. As DNA, the CDR3 is TGTGCCAGTAGTATCGGCCTAACTGGGGGGGAGCAGTACTTC.

The chain joins TRBV6-5 to TRBJ2-7; TRBD2 matches at 8 bases. The CDR3 has 14 residues. Looked up from germline, CDR1 is MNHEY and CDR2 is SVGAGI. V gave up 2 bases and J gave up 5 bases; unmatched junction bases: 5. The CDR3 protein is CASSYIGRENEQYF. In nucleotides, the CDR3 is TGTGCCAGCAGTTACATCGGGAGGGAGAACGAGCAGTACTTC.

As for this clone: In the same sample, other DNA sequences code for this CDR3. The chain links TRBV5-5 to TRBJ1-2; D unresolved. The CDR3 contains 13 residues. V shed 0 bases and J shed 4 bases, with 7 bases lying between them. CDR1 is SGHKS, CDR2 YYEKEE, per germline (reference sequence). Here the CDR3 DNA reads TGTGCCAGCAGCTTGGTAGGCAGCTATGGCTACACCTTC. As protein: CASSLVGSYGYTF. The variable domain in full, completed from reference TRBV5-5 and TRBJ1-2, reads DAGVTQSPTHLIKTRGQQVTLRCSPISGHKSVSWYQQVLGQGPQFIFQYYEKEERGRGNFPDRFSARQFPNYSSELNVNALLLGDSALYLCASSLVGSYGYTFGSGTRLTVV.

This rearrangement joins TRBV2 to TRBJ1-6; tentatively, D is TRBD1 (5 bases). Germline CDR1 and CDR2: SNHLY and FYNNEI. With 3 bases removed from V and 9 bases from J, the gap between germline ends came to 15 bases. The CDR3 extends over 15 amino acids. The CDR3 nucleotides are TGTGCCAGCAGTGATGGTGGCCCTAGGGGTTCACCCCTCCACTTT. It is translated as CASSDGGPRGSPLHF.